These 3 T cell receptor beta chains were all obtained from the same sample, sequenced in a study of shared clonotypes between healthy human individuals. Method: immunoSEQ multiplex PCR; TCRdb's copy keeps in-frame clones and lacks some. The sample records nearly 500,000 clones, approximately 80% being singletons. The sequenced sample consisted of PBMCs. All receptors derive from a woman in her thirties or forties in good health. Some clones in this sample may be carry-over from other donors' samples.

This clone appeared a single time. This chain uses TRBV27 with TRBJ2-1; 11 bases fit TRBD2. J gave up 8 bases and V 7 bases, and 7 bases lay outside the gene matches. The CDR3 is made up of 14 amino acids. Per the germline V gene, CDR1 is MNHEY and CDR2 is SMNVEV (reference sequence). In nucleotides, the CDR3 is TGTGCCAGCAAACTAGCGGGAGTGTCGGATGAGCAGTTCTTC. This encodes CASKLAGVSDEQFF.

This clone was detected only a few times. This probably arose from a read error, given a far larger clone one base away. This specimen includes other DNA sequences encoding the same CDR3. This chain connects TRBV30 to TRBJ1-4; 8 bases align to TRBD1. The CDR3 extends over 13 amino acids. V shed 2 bases, J shed 7 bases, and the junction held 3 bases outside the gene matches. Germline V gene sequence: CDR1 GTSNPN, CDR2 SVGIG (reference sequence). The CDR3 sequence: CAWSRDRGEKLFF. In DNA form, the CDR3 reads TGTGCCTGGAGTAGAGACAGGGGTGAAAAACTGTTTTTT.

This sequence joins TRBV11-2 and TRBJ1-5; 9 positions match TRBD1. The CDR3 consists of 16 residues. Germline CDR1 SGHAT, CDR2 FQNNGV. With V trimmed by 5 bases and J by 3 bases, 8 bases remained unmatched. The CDR3 region has the DNA TGTGCCAGCAGCCCCACCGGACAGGGGACCAATCAGCCCCAGCATTTT. Encoded protein: CASSPTGQGTNQPQHF.